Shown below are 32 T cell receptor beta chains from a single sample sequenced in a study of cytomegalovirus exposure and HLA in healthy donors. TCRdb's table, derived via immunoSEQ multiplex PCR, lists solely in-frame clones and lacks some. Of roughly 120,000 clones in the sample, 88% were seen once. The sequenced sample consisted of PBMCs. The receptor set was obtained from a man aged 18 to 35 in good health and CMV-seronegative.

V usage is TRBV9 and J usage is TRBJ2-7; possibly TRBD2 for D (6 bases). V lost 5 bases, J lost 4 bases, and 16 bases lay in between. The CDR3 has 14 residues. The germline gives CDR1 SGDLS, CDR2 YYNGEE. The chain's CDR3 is CASRGGTRRYEQYF. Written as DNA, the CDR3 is TGTGCCAGCAGAGGAGGGACTCGCCGTTACGAGCAGTACTTC.

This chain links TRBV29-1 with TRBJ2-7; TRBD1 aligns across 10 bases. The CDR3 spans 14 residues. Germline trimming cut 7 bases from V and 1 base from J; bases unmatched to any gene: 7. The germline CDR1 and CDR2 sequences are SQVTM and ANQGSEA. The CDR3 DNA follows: TGCAGCGCGCTGGGACAGGGGCAATCCTACGAGCAGTACTTC. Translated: CSALGQGQSYEQYF.

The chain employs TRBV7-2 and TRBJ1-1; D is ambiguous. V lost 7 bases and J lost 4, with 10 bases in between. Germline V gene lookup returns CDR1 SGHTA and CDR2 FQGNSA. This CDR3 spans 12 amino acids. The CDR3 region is CASNPQVTEAFF. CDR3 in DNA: TGTGCCAGCAACCCCCAGGTCACTGAAGCTTTCTTT.

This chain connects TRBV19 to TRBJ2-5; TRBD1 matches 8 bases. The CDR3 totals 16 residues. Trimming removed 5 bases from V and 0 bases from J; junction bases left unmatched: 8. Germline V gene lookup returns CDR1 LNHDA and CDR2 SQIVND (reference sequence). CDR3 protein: CASSGRTGTYQETQYF. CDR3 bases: TGTGCCAGTAGTGGACGGACAGGGACGTACCAAGAGACCCAGTACTTC.

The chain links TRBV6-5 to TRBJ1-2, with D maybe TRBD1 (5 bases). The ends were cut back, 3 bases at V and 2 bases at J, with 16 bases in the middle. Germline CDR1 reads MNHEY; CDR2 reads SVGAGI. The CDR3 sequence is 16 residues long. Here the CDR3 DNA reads TGTGCCAGCAGTTATTGGGGCAGCGAAAGGAACTATGGCTACACCTTC. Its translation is CASSYWGSERNYGYTF.

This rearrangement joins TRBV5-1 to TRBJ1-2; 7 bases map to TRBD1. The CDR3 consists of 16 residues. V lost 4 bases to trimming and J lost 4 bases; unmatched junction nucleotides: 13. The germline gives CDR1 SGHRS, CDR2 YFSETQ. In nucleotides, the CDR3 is TGCGCCAGCAGCCGCGCGGACAGGTTTTTTGCCTATGGCTACACCTTC. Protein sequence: CASSRADRFFAYGYTF.

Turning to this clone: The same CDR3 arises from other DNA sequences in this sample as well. CDR3 residues: CASSQARRGGTGELFF. CDR3 nucleotide sequence: TGCGCCAGCAGCCAAGCCCGGCGGGGGGGCACCGGGGAGCTGTTTTTT. This rearrangement joins TRBV4-3 to TRBJ2-2, with 9 bases lining up with TRBD2. The J segment lost 4 bases and the V segment lost 1 base, leaving 4 bases of the junction unmatched. Germline CDR1 reads LGHNA; CDR2 reads YSLEER. The CDR3 totals 16 residues.

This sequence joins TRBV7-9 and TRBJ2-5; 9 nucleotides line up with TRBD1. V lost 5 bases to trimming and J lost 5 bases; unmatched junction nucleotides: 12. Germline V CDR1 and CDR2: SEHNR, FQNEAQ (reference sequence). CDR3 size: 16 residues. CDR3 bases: TGTGCCAGCAGCCAGGGCCGGGACAGGGTCTGGGAGACCCAGTACTTC. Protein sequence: CASSQGRDRVWETQYF. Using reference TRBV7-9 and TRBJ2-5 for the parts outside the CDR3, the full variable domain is DTGVSQNPRHKITKRGQNVTFRCDPISEHNRLYWYRQTLGQGPEFLTYFQNEAQLEKSRLLSDRFSAERPKGSFSTLEIQRTEQGDSAMYLCASSQGRDRVWETQYFGPGTRLLVL.

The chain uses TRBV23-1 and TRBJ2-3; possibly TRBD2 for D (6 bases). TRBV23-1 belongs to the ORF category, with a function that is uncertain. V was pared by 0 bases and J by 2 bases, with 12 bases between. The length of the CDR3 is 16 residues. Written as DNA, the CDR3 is TGCGCCAGCAGTCAATCGCGCGTAGCGGTCACAGATACGCAGTATTTT. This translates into CASSQSRVAVTDTQYF.

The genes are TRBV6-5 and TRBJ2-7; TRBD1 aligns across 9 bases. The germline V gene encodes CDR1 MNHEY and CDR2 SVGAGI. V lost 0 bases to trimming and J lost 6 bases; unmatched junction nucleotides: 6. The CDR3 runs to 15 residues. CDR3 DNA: TGTGCCAGCAGTTACTCGCCGGACAGGGGCACCGAGCAGTACTTC. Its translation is CASSYSPDRGTEQYF.

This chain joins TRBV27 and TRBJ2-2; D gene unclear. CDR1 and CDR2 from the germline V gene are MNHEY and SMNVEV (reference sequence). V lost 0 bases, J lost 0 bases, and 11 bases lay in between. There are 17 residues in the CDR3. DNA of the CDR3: TGTGCCAGCAGTTTATCATCGGCCGCGGCGAACACCGGGGAGCTGTTTTTT. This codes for CASSLSSAAANTGELFF.

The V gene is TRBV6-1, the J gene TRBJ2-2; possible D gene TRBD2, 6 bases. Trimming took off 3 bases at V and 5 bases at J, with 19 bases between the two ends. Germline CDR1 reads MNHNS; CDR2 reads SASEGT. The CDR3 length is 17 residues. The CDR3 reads CASSELSGVTGTGELFF. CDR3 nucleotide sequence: TGTGCCAGCAGTGAGTTATCGGGGGTGACGGGAACCGGGGAGCTGTTTTTT.

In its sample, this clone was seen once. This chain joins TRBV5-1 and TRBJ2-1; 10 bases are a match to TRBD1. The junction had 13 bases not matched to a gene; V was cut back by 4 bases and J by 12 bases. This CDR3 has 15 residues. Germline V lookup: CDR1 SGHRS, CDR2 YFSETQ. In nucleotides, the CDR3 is TGCGCCAGCAGCGCGGAGGGACAGGGGCCAAACGGGCAGTTCTTC. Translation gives CASSAEGQGPNGQFF.

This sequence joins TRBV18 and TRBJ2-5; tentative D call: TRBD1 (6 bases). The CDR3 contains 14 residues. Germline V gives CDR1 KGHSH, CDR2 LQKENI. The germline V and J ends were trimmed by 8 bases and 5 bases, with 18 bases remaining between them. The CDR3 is CASHSRRGWETQYF. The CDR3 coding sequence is TGTGCCAGCCACTCTCGCAGGGGTTGGGAGACCCAGTACTTC.

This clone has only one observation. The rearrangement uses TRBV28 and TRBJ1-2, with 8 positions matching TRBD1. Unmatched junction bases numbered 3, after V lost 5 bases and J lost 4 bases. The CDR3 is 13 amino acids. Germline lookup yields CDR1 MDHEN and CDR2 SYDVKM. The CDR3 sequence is CASSKDRGYGYTF. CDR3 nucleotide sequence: TGTGCCAGCAGTAAAGACAGGGGCTATGGCTACACCTTC.

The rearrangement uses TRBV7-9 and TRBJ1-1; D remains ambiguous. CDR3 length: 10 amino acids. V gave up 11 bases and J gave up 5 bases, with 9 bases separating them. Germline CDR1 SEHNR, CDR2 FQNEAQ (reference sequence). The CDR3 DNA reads TGTGCCGTCGCGGGTACTGAAGCTTTCTTT. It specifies CAVAGTEAFF.

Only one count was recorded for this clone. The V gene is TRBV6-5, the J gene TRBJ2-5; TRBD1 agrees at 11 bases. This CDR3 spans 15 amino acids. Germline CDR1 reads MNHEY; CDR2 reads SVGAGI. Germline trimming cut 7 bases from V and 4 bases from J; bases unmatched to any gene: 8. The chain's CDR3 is CASIEDRGRRETQYF. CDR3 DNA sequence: TGTGCCAGCATAGAGGACAGGGGGCGAAGAGAGACCCAGTACTTC.

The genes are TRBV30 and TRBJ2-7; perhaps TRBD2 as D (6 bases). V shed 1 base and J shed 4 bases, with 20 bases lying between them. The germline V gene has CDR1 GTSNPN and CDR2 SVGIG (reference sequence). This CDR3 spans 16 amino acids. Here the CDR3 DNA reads TGTGCCTGGAGTGCGGGACTTCTGGTGGGTACTTACGAGCAGTACTTC. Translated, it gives CAWSAGLLVGTYEQYF.

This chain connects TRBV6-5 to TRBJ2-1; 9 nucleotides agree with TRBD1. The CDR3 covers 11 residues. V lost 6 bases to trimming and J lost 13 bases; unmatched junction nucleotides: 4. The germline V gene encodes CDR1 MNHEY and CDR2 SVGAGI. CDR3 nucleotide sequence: TGTGCCAGCAGCTGGGGACAGGGACAGTTCTTC. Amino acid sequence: CASSWGQGQFF.

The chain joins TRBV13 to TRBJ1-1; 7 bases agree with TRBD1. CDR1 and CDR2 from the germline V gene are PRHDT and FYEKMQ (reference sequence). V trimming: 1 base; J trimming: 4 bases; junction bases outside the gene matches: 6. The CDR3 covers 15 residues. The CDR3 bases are TGTGCCAGCAGCTTAGTAAGGGGGCTATCCACTGAAGCTTTCTTT. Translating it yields CASSLVRGLSTEAFF.

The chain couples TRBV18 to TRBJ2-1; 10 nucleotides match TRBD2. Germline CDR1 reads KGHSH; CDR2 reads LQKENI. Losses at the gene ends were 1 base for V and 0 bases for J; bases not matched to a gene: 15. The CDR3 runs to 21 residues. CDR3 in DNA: TGTGCCAGCTCACCACGTCCCCGGGCTAGCGGGGGCCAAACCTCCTACAATGAGCAGTTCTTC. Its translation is CASSPRPRASGGQTSYNEQFF.

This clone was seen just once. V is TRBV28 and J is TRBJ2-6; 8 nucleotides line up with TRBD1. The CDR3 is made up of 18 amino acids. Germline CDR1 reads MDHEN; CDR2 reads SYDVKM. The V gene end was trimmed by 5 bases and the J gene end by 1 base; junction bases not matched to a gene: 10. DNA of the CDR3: TGTGCCAGCAGTCGGACAGGGCCCGACCGGTCTGGGGCCAACGTCCTGACTTTC. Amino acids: CASSRTGPDRSGANVLTF.

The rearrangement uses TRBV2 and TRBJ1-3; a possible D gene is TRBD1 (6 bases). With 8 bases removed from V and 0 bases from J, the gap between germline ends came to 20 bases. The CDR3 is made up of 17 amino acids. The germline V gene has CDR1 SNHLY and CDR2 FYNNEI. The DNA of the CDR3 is TGTGCCAGCTCAAAGTACTCGAGGGGGACCTCTGGAAACACCATATATTTT. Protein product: CASSKYSRGTSGNTIYF.

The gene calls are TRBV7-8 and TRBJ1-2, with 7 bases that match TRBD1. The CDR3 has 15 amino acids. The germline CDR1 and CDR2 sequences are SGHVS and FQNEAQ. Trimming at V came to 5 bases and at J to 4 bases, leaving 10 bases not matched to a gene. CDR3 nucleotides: TGTGCCAGCAGCCTGGGGACAGCTACGGTCTATGGCTACACCTTC. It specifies CASSLGTATVYGYTF.

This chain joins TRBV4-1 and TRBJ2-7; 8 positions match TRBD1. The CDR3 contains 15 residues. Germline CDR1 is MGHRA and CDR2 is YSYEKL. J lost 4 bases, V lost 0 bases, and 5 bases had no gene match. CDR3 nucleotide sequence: TGCGCCAGCAGCCAAGAGCGGACAGGGTTTTACGAGCAGTACTTC. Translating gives CASSQERTGFYEQYF.

The CDR3 here is CASSEAPRYASSYEQYF. In DNA form, the CDR3 reads TGTGCCAGCAGTGAAGCGCCCAGGTACGCGAGCTCCTACGAGCAGTACTTC. The chain couples TRBV6-1 to TRBJ2-7; D is undetermined. V was shortened by 0 bases and J by 0 bases, with 15 bases between the two germline ends. CDR3 length: 17 amino acids. Per germline, CDR1 MNHNS and CDR2 SASEGT.

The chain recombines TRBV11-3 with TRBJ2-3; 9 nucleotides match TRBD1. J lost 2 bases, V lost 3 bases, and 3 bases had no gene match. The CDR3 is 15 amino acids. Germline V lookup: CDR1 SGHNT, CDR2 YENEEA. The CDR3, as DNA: TGTGCCAGCAGCTTCAACAGGGGGCTCACAGATACGCAGTATTTT. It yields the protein CASSFNRGLTDTQYF.

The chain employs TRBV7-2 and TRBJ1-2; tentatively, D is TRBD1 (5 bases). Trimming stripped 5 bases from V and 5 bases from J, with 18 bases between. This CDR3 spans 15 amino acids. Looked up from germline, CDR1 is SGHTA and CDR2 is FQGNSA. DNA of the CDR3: TGTGCCAGCAGCCCAGGCGGGGACGGCCTTTATGGCTACACCTTC. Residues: CASSPGGDGLYGYTF.

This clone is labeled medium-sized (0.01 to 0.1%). The CDR3 DNA sequence: TGTGCCAGCAGCTCGTCGGGGGGGCCCTACGAGCAGTACTTC. Residues: CASSSSGGPYEQYF. The chain has TRBV5-6 and TRBJ2-7; 8 bases align to TRBD2. The germline CDR1 and CDR2 sequences are SGHDT and YYEEEE. The CDR3 runs 14 residues. V shed 3 bases, J shed 2 bases, and the junction held 4 bases outside the gene matches.

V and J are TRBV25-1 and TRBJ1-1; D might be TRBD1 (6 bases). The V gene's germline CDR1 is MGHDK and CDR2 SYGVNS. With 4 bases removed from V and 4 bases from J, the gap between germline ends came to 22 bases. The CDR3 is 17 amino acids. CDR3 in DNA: TGTGCCAGCAGTGGCGGAGCTAACAGGGCCTGGGGCACTGAAGCTTTCTTT. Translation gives CASSGGANRAWGTEAFF. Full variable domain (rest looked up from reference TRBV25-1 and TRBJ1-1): EADIYQTPRYLVIGTGKKITLECSQTMGHDKMYWYQQDPGMELHLIHYSYGVNSTEKGDLSSESTVSRIRTEHFPLTLESARPSHTSQYLCASSGGANRAWGTEAFFGQGTRLTVV.

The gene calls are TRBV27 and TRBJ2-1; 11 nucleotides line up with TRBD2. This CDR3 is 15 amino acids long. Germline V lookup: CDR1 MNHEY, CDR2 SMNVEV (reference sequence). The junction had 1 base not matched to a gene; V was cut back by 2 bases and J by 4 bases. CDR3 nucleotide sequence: TGTGCCAGCAGTTTACCTAGCGGGGGGTACAATGAGCAGTTCTTC. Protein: CASSLPSGGYNEQFF.

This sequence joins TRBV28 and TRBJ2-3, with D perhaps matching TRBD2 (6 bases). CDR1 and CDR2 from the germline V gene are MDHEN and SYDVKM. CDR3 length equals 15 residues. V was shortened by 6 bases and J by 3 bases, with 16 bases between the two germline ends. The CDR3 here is CASSDRGIKTDTQYF. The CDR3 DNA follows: TGTGCCAGCAGCGATCGGGGGATAAAGACAGATACGCAGTATTTT.